The rows below give T cell receptor beta chains drawn from one sample of a study of early T cells in non-severe SARS-CoV-2 infection. Via MiXCR, TCRdb re-called the 5' RACE reads, giving one row per CDR3 protein. The sample has about 64,000 distinct CDR3 sequences, 4.9% seen once. Specimen: whole blood. The receptors were sampled from an adult who was a healthcare worker with PCR-confirmed SARS-CoV-2 infection or an uninfected control (not recorded which). The CDR3 runs from the conserved cysteine through the conserved F or W. D genes are given only for firm matches. The listing skips clone size in some rows; elsewhere it reads once, few, many or a size class.

J gene | V gene | clone size | D gene | CDR3 protein | CDR3 DNA
TRBJ2-1 | TRBV6-1 | few | TRBD2 | CASTGTSGGASEQFF | TGTGCCAGCACTGGGACTAGCGGGGGGGCCAGTGAGCAGTTCTTC
TRBJ2-7 | TRBV20-1 | NA | TRBD2 | CSASKTGKGLANEQYF | TGCAGTGCTAGCAAGACCGGTAAGGGACTAGCCAACGAGCAGTACTTC
TRBJ2-1 | TRBV19 | many | TRBD1 | CASSRTGNEQFF | TGTGCCAGTAGTAGGACAGGCAATGAGCAGTTCTTC
TRBJ1-5 | TRBV10-3 | NA | TRBD1 | CAIRDREDQPQHF | TGTGCCATCAGGGACAGGGAAGATCAGCCCCAGCATTTT
TRBJ1-5 | TRBV20-1 | many | NA | CSASTASYQNQPQHF | TGCAGTGCTAGTACGGCCTCTTACCAAAATCAGCCCCAGCATTTT
TRBJ1-1 | TRBV2 | many | NA | CASTGRGYTEAFF | TGTGCCAGCACCGGCAGGGGCTACACTGAAGCTTTCTTT
TRBJ2-7 | TRBV5-1 | many | TRBD2 | CASSLSGRAGYEQYF | TGCGCCAGCAGCTTGAGTGGGAGAGCGGGGTACGAGCAGTACTTC
TRBJ2-3 | TRBV2 | NA | TRBD2 | CVSAGGSDTQYF | TGTGTGTCGGCGGGAGGGTCAGATACGCAGTATTTT
TRBJ2-3 | TRBV19 | many | TRBD2 | CASSIGGRAYTDTQYF | TGTGCCAGTAGTATAGGAGGGAGGGCCTATACAGATACGCAGTATTTT
TRBJ2-3 | TRBV20-1 | many | NA | CSAIPGFTDTQYF | TGCAGTGCTATCCCGGGGTTCACAGATACGCAGTATTTT
TRBJ1-2 | TRBV29-1 | few | TRBD1 | CSVAGTGDPNGYTF | TGCAGCGTGGCCGGGACAGGGGATCCCAATGGCTACACCTTC
TRBJ2-3 | TRBV12-3/TRBV12-4 | many | NA | CASSPALNTDTQYF | TGTGCCAGCAGTCCGGCCTTGAACACAGATACGCAGTATTTT
TRBJ2-7 | TRBV5-4 | NA | NA | CASSLGYEQYF | TGTGCCAGCAGCTTGGGCTACGAGCAGTACTTC
TRBJ2-5 | TRBV20-1 | many | TRBD2 | CSAYLTSGSETQYF | TGCAGTGCTTACTTGACTAGCGGGTCGGAGACCCAGTACTTC
TRBJ1-2 | TRBV2 | many | NA | CASRMSKEGYTF | TGTGCCAGCAGAATGTCCAAGGAGGGCTACACCTTC
TRBJ2-2 | TRBV7-6 | few | NA | CASSLGSRGTGELFF | TGTGCCAGCAGCTTAGGGTCGAGGGGCACCGGGGAGCTGTTTTTT
TRBJ2-7 | TRBV7-6 | many | TRBD2 | CASSLKPSGGYEQYF | TGTGCCAGCAGCTTAAAGCCTAGCGGGGGCTACGAGCAGTACTTC
TRBJ1-1 | TRBV30 | many | NA | CAWSVQGTEAFF | TGTGCCTGGAGTGTACAGGGAACTGAAGCTTTCTTT
TRBJ2-1 | TRBV2 | many | TRBD2 | CASVESTSGYNEQFF | TGTGCCAGCGTTGAATCGACTAGCGGATACAATGAGCAGTTCTTC
TRBJ2-1 | TRBV2 | many | TRBD2 | CASSVTSGNNEQFF | TGTGCCAGCAGTGTAACTAGCGGGAACAATGAGCAGTTCTTC
TRBJ1-1 | TRBV5-1 | many | TRBD1 | CASSAKDRGNHMNTEAFF | TGCGCCAGCAGCGCTAAGGACAGGGGGAACCATATGAACACTGAAGCTTTCTTT
TRBJ2-3 | TRBV18 | few | NA | CASSENKGDTQYF | TGTGCCAGCTCAGAAAACAAGGGAGATACGCAGTATTTT
TRBJ2-7 | TRBV20-1 | NA | NA | CSAREPGYEQYF | TGCAGTGCCCGGGAACCTGGCTACGAGCAGTACTTC
TRBJ1-6 | TRBV9 | NA | TRBD1 | CASSVETGGSNSPLHF | TGTGCCAGCAGCGTAGAGACAGGGGGAAGTAATTCACCCCTCCACTTT
TRBJ2-3 | TRBV7-2 | NA | TRBD2 | CASSLGAGLTGTDTQYF | TGTGCCAGCAGCTTAGGAGCGGGACTAACCGGAACAGATACGCAGTATTTT
TRBJ2-3 | TRBV4-2 | NA | TRBD1 | CASSQLQGTADTQYF | TGTGCCAGCAGCCAATTACAGGGGACGGCAGATACGCAGTATTTT